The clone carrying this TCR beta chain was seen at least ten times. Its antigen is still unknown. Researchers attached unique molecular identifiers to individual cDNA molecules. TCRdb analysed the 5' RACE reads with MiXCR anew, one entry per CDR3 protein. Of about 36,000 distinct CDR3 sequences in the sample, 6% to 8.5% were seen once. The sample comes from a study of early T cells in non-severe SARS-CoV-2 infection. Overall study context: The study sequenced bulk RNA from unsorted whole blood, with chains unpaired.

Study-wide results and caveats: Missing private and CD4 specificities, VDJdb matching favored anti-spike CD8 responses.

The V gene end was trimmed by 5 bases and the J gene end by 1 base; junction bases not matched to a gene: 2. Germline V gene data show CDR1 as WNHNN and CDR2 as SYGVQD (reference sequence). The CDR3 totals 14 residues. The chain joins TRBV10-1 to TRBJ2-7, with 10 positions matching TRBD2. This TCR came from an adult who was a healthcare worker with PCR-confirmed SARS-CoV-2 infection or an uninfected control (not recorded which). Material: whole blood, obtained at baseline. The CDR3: CASSTSGKSYEQYF. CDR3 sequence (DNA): TGCGCCAGCAGTACTAGCGGGAAGTCCTACGAGCAGTACTTC.